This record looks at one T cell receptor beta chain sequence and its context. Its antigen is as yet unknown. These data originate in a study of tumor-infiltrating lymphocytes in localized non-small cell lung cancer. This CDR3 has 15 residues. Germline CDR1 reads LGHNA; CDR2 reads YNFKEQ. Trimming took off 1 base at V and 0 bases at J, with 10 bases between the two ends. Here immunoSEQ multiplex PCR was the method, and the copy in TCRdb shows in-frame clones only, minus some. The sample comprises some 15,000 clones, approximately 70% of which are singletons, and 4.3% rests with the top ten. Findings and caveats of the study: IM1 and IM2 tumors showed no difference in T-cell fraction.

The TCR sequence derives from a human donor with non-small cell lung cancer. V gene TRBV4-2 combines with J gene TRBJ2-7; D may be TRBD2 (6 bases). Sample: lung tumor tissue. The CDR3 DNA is TGTGCCAGCAGCCAAGTTCAGACTAGCTCCTACGAGCAGTACTTC. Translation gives CASSQVQTSSYEQYF.